A selection of T cell receptor beta chains follows, all from one sample in a study of shared clonotypes between healthy human individuals. Sequencing was performed with immunoSEQ multiplex PCR; in TCRdb, only in-frame clones are kept and a portion is missing. The sample has 2 million to 2.5 million clones, almost 96% seen once. The specimen was naive CD4+ T cells sorted from blood. The receptors stem from a man in his late teens or twenties in good health. Both conserved end residues are part of each CDR3. D genes are given only for firm matches.

cdr3_aa j_call v_call d_call
CAGNTGGYYEPQHF TRBJ1-5 TRBV28 TRBD1
CASSLANRQIETQYF TRBJ2-5 TRBV5-1 .
CASSAPGTNQPQHF TRBJ1-5 TRBV27 .
CASSWDRLGEKLFF TRBJ1-4 TRBV7-2 .
CASSMDHRGYEQYF TRBJ2-7 TRBV19 TRBD1
CASSIGGGTIYEQYF TRBJ2-7 TRBV19 .
CASSLGQPQETQYF TRBJ2-5 TRBV5-1 .
CASSYSSGSKDTQYF TRBJ2-3 TRBV6-5 TRBD2
CASSYQRARGEEKLFF TRBJ1-4 TRBV7-9 TRBD1
CASSLWGGNTGELFF TRBJ2-2 TRBV27 .
CASRPGTGRYGYTF TRBJ1-2 TRBV28 TRBD1
CASSGTGGESQPQHF TRBJ1-5 TRBV7-9 TRBD1
CASSQTGTNTEAFF TRBJ1-1 TRBV7-3 .
CASSRELTSGRGTDTQYF TRBJ2-3 TRBV5-6 TRBD2
CASSQGRGEKQPQHF TRBJ1-5 TRBV4-1 .
CSVEANTQYF TRBJ2-3 TRBV29-1 .
CASSYSEVPTNYGYTF TRBJ1-2 TRBV6-6 .
CASRGAVGTGELFF TRBJ2-2 TRBV6-5 .
CASLGESTEAFF TRBJ1-1 TRBV2 .
CSVEGYTF TRBJ1-2 TRBV29-1 .
CASSFPRGLSYEQYF TRBJ2-7 TRBV28 .
CASGPPGPSNSPLHF TRBJ1-6 TRBV6-5 .
CSVTLPGPPLVDQPQHF TRBJ1-5 TRBV29-1 .
CASTTREGKGRADTQYF TRBJ2-3 TRBV28 TRBD2
CASSGTGFTYEQYF TRBJ2-7 TRBV5-1 TRBD1
CAWDLGQGGNQPQHF TRBJ1-5 TRBV30 TRBD1
CAISESIGVWDSSTDTQYF TRBJ2-3 TRBV10-3 TRBD1
CSVAEAGTGNQPQHF TRBJ1-5 TRBV29-1 TRBD1
CASSYGQQEKLFF TRBJ1-4 TRBV27 .
CASSEPRTDTQYF TRBJ2-3 TRBV25-1 .
CASSIVGSYGYTF TRBJ1-2 TRBV19 .
CASRVAGLTYEQYF TRBJ2-7 TRBV2 TRBD2
CATSSQAQLSFYGYTF TRBJ1-2 TRBV15 .
CASSWDSFSNQPQHF TRBJ1-5 TRBV6-1 TRBD1
CASQGRNGVRTEAFF TRBJ1-1 TRBV2 .
CATSSQGTGELFF TRBJ2-2 TRBV15 TRBD1
CATPSHEQYF TRBJ2-7 TRBV23-1 .
CASSLVDRVNTGELFF TRBJ2-2 TRBV5-6 TRBD1
CASSLLPDSPLHF TRBJ1-6 TRBV5-6 .
CASSGGLAGGPGFRQFF TRBJ2-1 TRBV6-1 TRBD2
CASSLAGPSYNEQFF TRBJ2-1 TRBV7-2 .
CAWSGGLGTTQYF TRBJ2-7 TRBV30 .
CASSPPMKQNTDTQYF TRBJ2-3 TRBV18 .
CASSLVGSGMNTEAFF TRBJ1-1 TRBV7-2 .
CASSLDISGRAGNEQFF TRBJ2-1 TRBV7-2 TRBD2
CASSDRGALPTAGELFF TRBJ2-2 TRBV6-4 .
CASSPTGGANEKLFF TRBJ1-4 TRBV18 TRBD1
CASSLSGTALEKLFF TRBJ1-4 TRBV5-1 .
CASSGGFSIYEQFF TRBJ2-1 TRBV2 .